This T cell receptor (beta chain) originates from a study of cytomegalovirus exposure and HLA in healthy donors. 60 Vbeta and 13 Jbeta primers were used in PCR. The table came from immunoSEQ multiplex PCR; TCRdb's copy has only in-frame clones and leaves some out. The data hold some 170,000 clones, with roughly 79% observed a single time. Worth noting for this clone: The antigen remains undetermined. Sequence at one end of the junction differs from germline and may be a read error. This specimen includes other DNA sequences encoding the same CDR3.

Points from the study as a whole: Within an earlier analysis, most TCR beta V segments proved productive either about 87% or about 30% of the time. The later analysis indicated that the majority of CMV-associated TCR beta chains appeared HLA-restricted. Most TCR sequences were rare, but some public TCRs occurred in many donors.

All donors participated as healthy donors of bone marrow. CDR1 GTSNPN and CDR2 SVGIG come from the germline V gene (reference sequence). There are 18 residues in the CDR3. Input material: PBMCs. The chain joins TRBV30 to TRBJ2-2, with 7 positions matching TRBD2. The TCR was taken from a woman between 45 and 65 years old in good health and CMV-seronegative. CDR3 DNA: TGCGCCTGGAGTCCTTTATTTGCGGGAGTAACGTACACCGGGGAGCTGTTTTTT. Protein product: CAWSPLFAGVTYTGELFF.